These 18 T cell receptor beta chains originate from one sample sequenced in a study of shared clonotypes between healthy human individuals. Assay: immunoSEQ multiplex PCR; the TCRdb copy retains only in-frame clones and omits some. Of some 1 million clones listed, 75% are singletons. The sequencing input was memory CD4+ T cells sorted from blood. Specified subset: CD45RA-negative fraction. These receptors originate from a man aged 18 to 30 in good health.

The CDR3 sequence is CASSQDLSGGAREQYF. CDR3 in DNA: TGCGCCAGCAGCCAAGATCTATCAGGGGGCGCGAGGGAGCAGTACTTC. The V and J genes are TRBV4-1 and TRBJ2-7, with TRBD1 matching over 8 bases. Per germline, CDR1 MGHRA and CDR2 YSYEKL. V trimming: 0 bases; J trimming: 7 bases; junction bases outside the gene matches: 11. This CDR3 has 16 residues.

In DNA form, the CDR3 reads TGTGCCAGCAGCACGGGGGGGCCCCGTGCTAGCACAGATACGCAGTATTTT. Protein: CASSTGGPRASTDTQYF. The chain has TRBV7-9 and TRBJ2-3; 8 nucleotides agree with TRBD2. Germline CDR1 and CDR2: SEHNR and FQNEAQ (reference sequence). J was trimmed by 0 bases and V by 5 bases; bases with no gene match: 10. The CDR3 covers 17 residues.

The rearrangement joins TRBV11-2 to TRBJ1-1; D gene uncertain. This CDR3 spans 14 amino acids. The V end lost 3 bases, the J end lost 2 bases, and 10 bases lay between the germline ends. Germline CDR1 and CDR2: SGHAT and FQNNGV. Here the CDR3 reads CASSLSKKNTEAFF. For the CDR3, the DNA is TGTGCCAGCAGCTTGAGCAAGAAAAACACTGAAGCTTTCTTT.

The CDR3 is CASGGARHEQYF. CDR3 sequence (DNA): TGTGCCAGCGGGGGGGCTCGTCACGAGCAGTACTTC. This chain uses TRBV2 with TRBJ2-7, with a weak D call TRBD2 (7 bases). The V end lost 8 bases, the J end lost 5 bases, and 13 bases lay between the germline ends. The CDR3 is 12 residues long. CDR1 and CDR2 (germline): SNHLY, FYNNEI.

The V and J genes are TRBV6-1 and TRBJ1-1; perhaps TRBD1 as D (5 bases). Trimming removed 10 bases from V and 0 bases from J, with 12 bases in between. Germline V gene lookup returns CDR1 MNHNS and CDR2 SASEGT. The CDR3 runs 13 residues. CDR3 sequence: CATRGNMNTEAFF. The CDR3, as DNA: TGTGCCACCCGGGGGAATATGAACACTGAAGCTTTCTTT.

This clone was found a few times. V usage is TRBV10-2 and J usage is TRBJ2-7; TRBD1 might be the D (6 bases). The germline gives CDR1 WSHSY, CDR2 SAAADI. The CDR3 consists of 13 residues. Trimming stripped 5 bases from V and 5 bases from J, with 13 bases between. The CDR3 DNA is TGCGCCAGCAGTAGGCAGGGGTTACACGAGCAGTACTTC. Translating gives CASSRQGLHEQYF.

The CDR3 loop reads CASSDFINALEQYF. CDR3 sequence (DNA): TGTGCCAGCAGTGACTTTATAAACGCTCTCGAGCAGTACTTC. The rearrangement joins TRBV6-1 to TRBJ2-7; D is ambiguous. Per the germline V gene, CDR1 is MNHNS and CDR2 is SASEGT. This CDR3 spans 14 amino acids. V was shortened by 3 bases and J by 6 bases, with 15 bases between the two germline ends.

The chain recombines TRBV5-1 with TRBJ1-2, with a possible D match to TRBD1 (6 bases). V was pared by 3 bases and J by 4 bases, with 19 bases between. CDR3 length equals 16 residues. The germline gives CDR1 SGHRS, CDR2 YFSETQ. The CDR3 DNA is TGCGCCAGCAGCTCCCTACCGACAGGAACTCTCTATGGCTACACCTTC. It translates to CASSSLPTGTLYGYTF.

This CDR3 reads CASSRDSRIGAEAFF. For the CDR3, the DNA is TGTGCCAGCAGTCGGGACAGTAGGATAGGGGCTGAAGCTTTCTTT. The chain joins TRBV6-1 to TRBJ1-1, with 7 bases lining up with TRBD1. Looked up from germline, CDR1 is MNHNS and CDR2 is SASEGT. V lost 5 bases to trimming and J lost 6 bases; unmatched junction nucleotides: 12. The CDR3 runs 15 residues.

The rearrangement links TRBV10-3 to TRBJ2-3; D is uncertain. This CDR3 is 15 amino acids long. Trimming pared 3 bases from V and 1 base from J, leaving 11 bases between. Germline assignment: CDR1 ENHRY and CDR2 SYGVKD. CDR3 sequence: CAISDSGVGTDTQYF. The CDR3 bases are TGTGCCATCAGTGACAGTGGGGTGGGCACAGATACGCAGTATTTT.

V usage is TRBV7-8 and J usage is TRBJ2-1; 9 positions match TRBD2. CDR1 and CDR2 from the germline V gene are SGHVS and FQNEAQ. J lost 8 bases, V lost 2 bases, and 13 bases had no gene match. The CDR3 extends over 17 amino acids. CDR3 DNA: TGTGCCAGCAGCTTAAGGCCTAGCGGGGAGCGGGTGGATGAGCAGTTCTTC. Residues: CASSLRPSGERVDEQFF.

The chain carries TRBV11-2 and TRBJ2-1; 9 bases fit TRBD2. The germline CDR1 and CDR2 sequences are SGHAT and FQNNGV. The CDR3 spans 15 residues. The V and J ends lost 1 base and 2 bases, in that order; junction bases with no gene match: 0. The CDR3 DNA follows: TGTGCCAGCAGCTTAGGACTAGCGGCCTACAATGAGCAGTTCTTC. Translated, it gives CASSLGLAAYNEQFF.

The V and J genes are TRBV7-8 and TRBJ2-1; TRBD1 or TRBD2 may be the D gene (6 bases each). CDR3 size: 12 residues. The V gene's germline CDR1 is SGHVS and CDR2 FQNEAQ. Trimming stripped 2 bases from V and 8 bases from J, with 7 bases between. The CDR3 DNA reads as TGTGCCAGCAGCTTAAGGGGGGATGAGCAGTTCTTC. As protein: CASSLRGDEQFF.

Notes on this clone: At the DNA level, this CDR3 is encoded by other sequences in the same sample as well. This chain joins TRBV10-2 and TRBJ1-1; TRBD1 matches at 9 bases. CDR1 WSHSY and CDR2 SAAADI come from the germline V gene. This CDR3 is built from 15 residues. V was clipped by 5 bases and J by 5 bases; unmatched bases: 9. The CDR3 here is CASSSSTGGGTEAFF. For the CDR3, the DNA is TGCGCCAGCAGTTCGTCTACAGGGGGCGGGACTGAAGCTTTCTTT.

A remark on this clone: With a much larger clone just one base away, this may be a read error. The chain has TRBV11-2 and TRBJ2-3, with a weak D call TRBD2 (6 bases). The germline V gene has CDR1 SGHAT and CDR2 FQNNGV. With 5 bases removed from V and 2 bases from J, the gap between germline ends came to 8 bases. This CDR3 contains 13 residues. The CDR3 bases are TGTGCCAGCAGCCCGGACTACACAGATACGCAGTATTTT. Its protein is CASSPDYTDTQYF.

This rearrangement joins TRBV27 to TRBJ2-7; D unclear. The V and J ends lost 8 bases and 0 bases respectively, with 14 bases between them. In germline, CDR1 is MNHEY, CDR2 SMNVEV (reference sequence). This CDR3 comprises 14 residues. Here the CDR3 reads CASLMRPGSYEQYF. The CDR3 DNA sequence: TGTGCCAGCCTAATGCGGCCGGGCTCCTACGAGCAGTACTTC.

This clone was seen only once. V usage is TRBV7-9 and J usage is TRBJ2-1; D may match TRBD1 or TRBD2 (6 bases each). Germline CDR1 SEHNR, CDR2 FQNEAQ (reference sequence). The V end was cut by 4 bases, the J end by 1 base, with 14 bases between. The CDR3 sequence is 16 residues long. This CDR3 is CASSSLGGLSYNEQFF. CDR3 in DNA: TGTGCCAGCAGCTCGTTAGGGGGGTTATCCTACAATGAGCAGTTCTTC.

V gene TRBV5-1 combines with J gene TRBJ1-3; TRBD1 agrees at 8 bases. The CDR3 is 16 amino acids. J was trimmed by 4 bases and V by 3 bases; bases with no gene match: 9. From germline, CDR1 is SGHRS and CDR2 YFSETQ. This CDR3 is CASSYAGGAGGNTIYF. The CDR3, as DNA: TGCGCCAGCAGCTACGCAGGGGGCGCAGGGGGAAACACCATATATTTT.